The 28 T cell receptor beta chains presented below share a single source sample, sequenced in a study of shared clonotypes between healthy human individuals. Sequencing was performed with immunoSEQ multiplex PCR; in TCRdb, only in-frame clones are kept and a portion is missing. The sample gives about 2.4 million clones, around 90% of which show up once; roughly 0.13% is in the top ten. Input material: naive CD4+ T cells sorted from blood. The subset was: CD45RA+ positively selected. These receptors were obtained from a man between 18 and 35 years old in good health.

As for this clone: This sample also contains other DNA sequences that code for the same CDR3. The chain joins TRBV6-5 to TRBJ2-2, with a weak D call TRBD2 (5 bases). The CDR3 has 14 amino acids. Trimming stripped 0 bases from V and 7 bases from J, with 9 bases between. The germline V gene has CDR1 MNHEY and CDR2 SVGAGI. CDR3 sequence (DNA): TGTGCCAGCAGTTACTCGACCAGCGGCGGGGAGCTGTTTTTT. This gives the protein CASSYSTSGGELFF.

The chain combines TRBV10-3 with TRBJ1-4; TRBD1 aligns across 7 bases. Germline trimming cut 3 bases from V and 5 bases from J; bases unmatched to any gene: 12. This CDR3 has 17 residues. The germline V gene has CDR1 ENHRY and CDR2 SYGVKD. The chain's CDR3 is CAISDRQGLVPNEKLFF. The CDR3 nucleotides are TGTGCCATCAGTGATCGACAGGGACTAGTCCCGAATGAAAAACTGTTTTTT.

The rearrangement joins TRBV6-6 to TRBJ1-5, with no clear D. Per germline, CDR1 MNHNY and CDR2 SVGAGI (reference sequence). The V end lost 2 bases, the J end lost 0 bases, and 8 bases lay between the germline ends. The CDR3 runs to 15 residues. The CDR3 DNA reads TGTGCCAGCAGTTACACCAGCTATAGCAATCAGCCCCAGCATTTT. It codes for CASSYTSYSNQPQHF.

V and J are TRBV6-5 and TRBJ2-5; 7 bases agree with TRBD1. The CDR3 sequence is 13 residues long. V shed 4 bases and J 3 bases; nucleotides not matched to a gene: 2. Germline assignment: CDR1 MNHEY and CDR2 SVGAGI. CDR3 region: CASSLGQKETQYF. In DNA, the CDR3 is TGTGCCAGCAGTTTGGGACAGAAAGAGACCCAGTACTTC.

The genes are TRBV4-1 and TRBJ2-1; D might be TRBD1 or TRBD2, each matching 5 bases. CDR1 is MGHRA and CDR2 is YSYEKL in the germline V gene. Trimming removed 1 base from V and 4 bases from J, with 14 bases in between. This CDR3 is built from 16 residues. CDR3 coding DNA: TGCGCCAGCAGCCAAGGCGGACCGGGGCCGTACAATGAGCAGTTCTTC. Its translation is CASSQGGPGPYNEQFF.

The rearrangement joins TRBV27 to TRBJ2-2; the D is unclear. CDR1 and CDR2 (germline): MNHEY, SMNVEV (reference sequence). The V gene lost 5 bases and the J gene lost 3 bases, with 10 bases spanning the gap. The CDR3 covers 14 residues. The CDR3 protein is CASSMTRDTGELFF. The CDR3 region has the DNA TGTGCCAGCAGTATGACTCGGGACACCGGGGAGCTGTTTTTT.

This clone has just a few counts. The chain has TRBV29-1 and TRBJ1-1; D is undetermined. Germline CDR1 is SQVTM and CDR2 is ANQGSEA. Trimming pared 6 bases from V and 10 bases from J, leaving 15 bases between. The CDR3 runs to 11 residues. CDR3 residues: CSVGSPLAAFF. As DNA, the CDR3 is TGCAGCGTCGGCTCCCCCCTGGCAGCTTTCTTT. Looking up the rest from reference TRBV29-1 and TRBJ1-1 gives the full variable domain: SAVISQKPSRDICQRGTSLTIQCQVDSQVTMMFWYRQQPGQSLTLIATANQGSEATYESGFVIDKFPISRPNLTFSTLTVSNMSPEDSSIYLCSVGSPLAAFFGQGTRLTVV.

This chain links TRBV18 with TRBJ2-4; D tentatively reads TRBD1 or TRBD2 (7 bases each). The CDR3 runs to 15 residues. Germline CDR1 is KGHSH and CDR2 is LQKENI. The ends were cut back, 3 bases at V and 7 bases at J, with 16 bases in the middle. CDR3 sequence (DNA): TGTGCCAGCTCACCCGGGGAGGGGGCGAGGAACATTCAGTACTTC. It is translated as CASSPGEGARNIQYF. Based on the CDR3 plus reference TRBV18 and TRBJ2-4, the full variable domain is NAGVMQNPRHLVRRRGQEARLRCSPMKGHSHVYWYRQLPEEGLKFMVYLQKENIIDESGMPKERFSAEFPKEGPSILRIQQVVRGDSAAYFCASSPGEGARNIQYFGAGTRLSVL.

The gene calls are TRBV2 and TRBJ2-7, with TRBD2 matching 10 bases. The germline CDR1 and CDR2 sequences are SNHLY and FYNNEI. The length of the CDR3 is 15 residues. Trimming cost V 8 bases and J 5 bases; bases outside gene matches: 12. The CDR3 coding sequence is TGTGCCAGCGGTCGCTGGGCTAGCGGGGGAGACGAGCAGTACTTC. It encodes CASGRWASGGDEQYF. Using reference TRBV2 and TRBJ2-7 for the parts outside the CDR3, the full variable domain is EPEVTQTPSHQVTQMGQEVILRCVPISNHLYFYWYRQILGQKVEFLVSFYNNEISEKSEIFDDQFSVERPDGSNFTLKIRSTKLEDSAMYFCASGRWASGGDEQYFGPGTRLTVT.

This clone has a single count. The genes are TRBV27 and TRBJ2-1; D perhaps matches TRBD2 (6 bases). Trimming stripped 6 bases from V and 5 bases from J, with 20 bases between. CDR3 size: 16 residues. CDR1 and CDR2 (germline): MNHEY, SMNVEV (reference sequence). CDR3 DNA: TGTGCCAGCAGCCTCCGGCCGGCTCGGGGGAACAATGAGCAGTTCTTC. Protein: CASSLRPARGNNEQFF.

This clone was observed once. Here the CDR3 DNA reads TGTGCCAGCATCCCAACCCAGAACACCGGGGAGCTGTTTTTT. Translated, it gives CASIPTQNTGELFF. The V and J genes are TRBV5-6 and TRBJ2-2; no clear D gene. Germline CDR1 reads SGHDT; CDR2 reads YYEEEE. Trimming took off 6 bases at V and 1 base at J, with 10 bases between the two ends. CDR3 length: 14 amino acids.

The rearrangement uses TRBV10-1 and TRBJ1-2; 8 bases map to TRBD1. V gave up 5 bases and J gave up 4 bases; unmatched junction bases: 3. Germline V CDR1 and CDR2: WNHNN, SYGVQD (reference sequence). CDR3 length: 13 residues. The chain's CDR3 is CASSQDRAYGYTF. In DNA, the CDR3 is TGCGCCAGCAGTCAGGACAGGGCCTATGGCTACACCTTC.

Note on this clone: Mismatch with germline at one junction end may stem from a read error. The chain joins TRBV25-1 to TRBJ2-7; a weak D match, TRBD1 (6 bases). The CDR3 loop spans 15 amino acids. The germline V gene has CDR1 MGHDK and CDR2 SYGVNS. The DNA for the CDR3 is TGTGCCAGCAGCGAACCCGGGACAAGCTCCTACGAGCAGCACTTC. Amino acids: CASSEPGTSSYEQHF.

This chain connects TRBV5-6 to TRBJ2-7, with 7 bases that match TRBD1. The ends lost 6 bases at V and 1 base at J; junction bases unmatched: 7. This CDR3 has 14 residues. The germline CDR1 and CDR2 sequences are SGHDT and YYEEEE. This CDR3 reads CASTTGAGSYEQYF. The CDR3 region has the DNA TGTGCCAGCACCACAGGGGCGGGTTCCTACGAGCAGTACTTC.

This clone showed up just a few times. The chain recombines TRBV6-5 with TRBJ1-1; the D gene is possibly TRBD1 (6 bases). The CDR3 sequence is 14 residues long. Trimming shortened V by 7 bases and J by 2 bases, and 14 bases separated the two germline ends. CDR1 is MNHEY and CDR2 is SVGAGI in the germline V gene. In DNA form, the CDR3 reads TGTGCCAGCACCCGACCAGGGGCTAACACTGAAGCTTTCTTT. It encodes CASTRPGANTEAFF.

The chain carries TRBV5-1 and TRBJ2-3; D gene unclear. Germline V gene sequence: CDR1 SGHRS, CDR2 YFSETQ. The V gene lost 0 bases and the J gene lost 0 bases, with 14 bases spanning the gap. The CDR3 has 17 residues. The CDR3 here is CASSLAGPAASTDTQYF. In nucleotides, the CDR3 is TGCGCCAGCAGCTTGGCCGGACCGGCTGCTAGCACAGATACGCAGTATTTT.

About this clone itself: The same CDR3 can be traced to other DNA sequences in this sample. J is TRBJ1-5 and V is TRBV6-6, with D unresolved. V was cut by 3 bases and J by 2 bases, with 2 bases left in between. The CDR3 spans 12 residues. Germline values: CDR1 MNHNY, CDR2 SVGAGI (reference sequence). In nucleotides, the CDR3 is TGTGCCAGCAGTTATCGCAATCAGCCCCAGCATTTT. It specifies CASSYRNQPQHF.

CDR3 sequence reads: CASSKSAPRGPNTIYF. The CDR3 nucleotides read TGTGCCAGCAGCAAATCCGCCCCCAGGGGGCCAAACACCATATATTTT. This sequence joins TRBV21-1 and TRBJ1-3; TRBD1 is the table's D call and was not checked against the DNA. TRBV21-1 is a pseudogene locus. The CDR3 loop spans 16 amino acids.

The V gene is TRBV21-1, the J gene TRBJ1-3; the table's TRBD1 call for D was not verified on the DNA. TRBV21-1 is a pseudogene segment. The CDR3 is 18 amino acids. The CDR3 nucleotides read TGTGCCAGCAGCTGGGGCGTAGACAGGGTCTACTCTGGAAACACCATATATTTT. It encodes CASSWGVDRVYSGNTIYF.

The chain is built from TRBV5-8 and TRBJ2-7, with a tentative D call TRBD1 (6 bases). The ends were cut back, 4 bases at V and 7 bases at J, with 9 bases in the middle. Germline V gives CDR1 SGHTS, CDR2 YDEGEE. This CDR3 comprises 11 residues. For the CDR3, the DNA is TGTGCCAGCAGCCGTCAGGGGGAGCAGTACTTC. Translation gives CASSRQGEQYF.

The genes are TRBV10-1 and TRBJ2-1; 9 bases fit TRBD2. V shed 2 bases, J shed 9 bases, and the junction held 8 bases outside the gene matches. Germline loops: CDR1 WNHNN, CDR2 SYGVQD (reference sequence). This CDR3 region has 15 residues. CDR3 in amino acids: CASSEAGGASSEQFF. As DNA, the CDR3 is TGCGCCAGCAGTGAGGCGGGGGGGGCTTCTAGTGAGCAGTTCTTC.

V usage is TRBV2 and J usage is TRBJ2-3, with D possibly being TRBD1 or TRBD2 (5 bases each). Trimming pared 5 bases from V and 7 bases from J, leaving 16 bases between. This CDR3 contains 14 residues. In germline, CDR1 is SNHLY, CDR2 FYNNEI. The chain's CDR3 is CASSTTGAGYTQYF. The CDR3 nucleotides read TGTGCCAGCAGTACAACCGGGGCCGGATATACGCAGTATTTT.

Only one count was recorded for this clone. This chain uses TRBV19 with TRBJ2-3, with unresolved D. The CDR3 has 15 amino acids. CDR1 and CDR2 from the germline V gene are LNHDA and SQIVND (reference sequence). V lost 3 bases, J lost 1 base, and 11 bases lay in between. The DNA for the CDR3 is TGTGCCAGTAGTATTTGGGGAACCGGCACAGATACGCAGTATTTT. Translation: CASSIWGTGTDTQYF.

The V gene is TRBV27, the J gene TRBJ1-2; 8 nucleotides align to TRBD1. The CDR3 is 16 residues long. V shed 1 base, J shed 4 bases, and the junction held 8 bases outside the gene matches. The germline V gene encodes CDR1 MNHEY and CDR2 SMNVEV (reference sequence). As DNA, the CDR3 is TGTGCCAGCAGTTTATGGCCAGGGGGCGGTATCTATGGCTACACCTTC. Translating it yields CASSLWPGGGIYGYTF.

The chain links TRBV7-3 to TRBJ2-7; D gene unclear. The CDR3 contains 12 residues. The germline V and J ends were trimmed by 5 bases and 7 bases, with 12 bases remaining between them. Germline V CDR1 and CDR2: SGHTA, FQGTGA. The chain's CDR3 is CASSVGPGEQYF. The DNA of the CDR3 is TGTGCCAGCAGCGTAGGCCCCGGGGAGCAGTACTTC.

About this clone: The same CDR3 is also encoded by other DNA sequences in this sample. The CDR3 coding sequence is TGTGCCAGCTCACCAGGGCAGAGCCACGAGCAGTACTTC. Its protein product is CASSPGQSHEQYF. The chain employs TRBV18 and TRBJ2-5; D uncertain. The J call may be faulty, since TRBJ2-7 better matches the DNA end. The CDR3 contains 13 residues. Germline CDR1 KGHSH, CDR2 LQKENI.

A remark on this clone: The sample has other DNA sequences that encode this CDR3 too. J is TRBJ2-7 and V is TRBV7-2, with 11 bases fitting TRBD2. Germline V gives CDR1 SGHTA, CDR2 FQGNSA. CDR3 length: 15 amino acids. Trimming took 1 base from V and 3 from J; bases not matched to a gene: 2. CDR3 residues: CASSLEGTSGYEQYF. The DNA for the CDR3 is TGTGCCAGCAGCTTAGAAGGGACTAGCGGCTACGAGCAGTACTTC.

This clone was recorded once. V usage is TRBV9 and J usage is TRBJ2-1; the D gene is possibly TRBD1 (7 bases). This CDR3 region has 13 residues. The V end lost 7 bases, the J end lost 12 bases, and 20 bases lay between the germline ends. Germline V CDR1 and CDR2: SGDLS, YYNGEE. The CDR3 loop reads CASGEGTGEVQFF. The CDR3, as DNA: TGTGCCAGCGGAGAGGGTACAGGGGAGGTGCAGTTCTTC.